This T cell receptor beta chain came from a study of human T cells and chemical hapten exposure (dated by TCRdb to about 2021). Notes on the research overall: For sensitization, 2% DPC in acetone was applied to a 2 cm by 2 cm area of upper inner arm skin. Throughout the approximately 25-week study period, patients were also given weekly therapeutic DPC doses on the scalp. Patch testing was performed on the upper back with Finn chambers containing 0.01% DPC, and the patch tests were scored after 6 days according to International Contact Dermatitis Research Group standards. Alopecia areata with under or over 50% scalp involvement, alopecia totalis and alopecia universalis were represented in the patient cohort, which was mostly female. The libraries were sequenced as a pool, and the TCR yield per sample differed mostly because of small variations in library volumes within the pool. This study followed changes in the peripheral blood TCR repertoire in vivo during primary and secondary sensitization of alopecia patients to the hapten diphenylcyclopropenone (DPC). Blood was sampled from patients pre-sensitization (week 0) and at 2, 6 and about 24 weeks after DPC sensitization. Blood for TCR sequencing was provided by twenty-nine alopecia patients at one to four time points (pre-sensitization, 2, 6 and 24 weeks). General study outcomes and caveats: Patch test score correlated positively with the number of PT1 expanded TCRs, reaching significance at thresholds 8, 16 and 32 but not at 4. DPC sensitization did not change how many TCRs were above 1 in 1000 frequency, and no evidence was found of alterations in global repertoire structure. All patients had alopecia, a presumed autoimmune disease, so their immune response might differ from that of healthy individuals. After repeated subsampling, the strength of the expansion versus patch-test correlation and the threshold at which it became significant changed. Expanded TCRs formed significantly more large CDR3 similarity clusters than pre-sensitization or healthy control sets, consistent with antigen-driven responses.

Regarding this clonotype: This clone's antigen is unknown. No much larger clonotype is one base removed from it; base qualities were not supplied.

The time point label of this sample denotes: patch test 1, 2 weeks after DPC sensitization. The treatment or condition label corresponds to: therapeutic diphenylcyclopropenone sensitization with weekly scalp DPC. At every patch-test visit, the blood draw took place before the patch test was put on. Eligible patients were aged 18 to 70, diagnosed with alopecia, deemed suitable for DPC therapy, and excluded if pregnant. Unfractionated whole blood was collected in Tempus Blood RNA tubes, and total RNA was extracted from that blood. The library was produced with RACE. TCRdb lists the instrument as NextSeq 500. During library preparation, unique molecular identifiers were attached to individual cDNA molecules so that TCRs could be counted in a quantitative, reproducible way. Each blood RNA sample was used to sequence both TCR alpha and TCR beta chains. In the paper's pipeline: The median number of TCRs per sample was roughly 98,000, ranging from about 23,224 to 700,000. The Decombinator software suite was used to annotate the V, J and CDR3 of the TCR reads. For the PS versus PT1 abundance plots, all samples were subsampled to the same number of TCRs (28,000). Expanded TCRs were defined as absent before sensitization and observed at least eight times at the 2-week time point. Through fastp at Q25 and MiXCR, TCRdb rebuilt clones from the public reads, retaining in-frame beta chains. Each CDR3 protein gets just one entry, which takes the most common genes and DNA from the rows behind it. The V and J calls shown here were made by TCRdb, not taken from the authors' results. This sample is represented by fewer than 130,000 distinct CDR3 sequences; about 11% of them were singletons. 3% to 4.5% of the sample comes from the top ten.

Here V drops 3 bases and J drops 7 bases, and the junction holds 7 bases not matched to any gene. The CDR3 holds 15 amino acids from the cysteine to the phenylalanine. The retained sequence is limited to the CDR3, 45 bases, with the frame set at the first base. This sample comprised whole blood, obtained in connection with sensitization to the hapten diphenylcyclopropenone (DPC). The receptor was isolated from a woman in her thirties or forties with alopecia areata. Some clones in this sample may be carry-over from other donors' samples. This chain joins TRBV12-3 or TRBV12-4 to TRBJ2-7; 12 bases in between match TRBD1. The bases are TGTGCCAGCAGTTTTTTGGGACAGGGGGCGCGGGAGCAGTACTTC. The resulting protein is CASSFLGQGAREQYF.